The 22 T cell receptor beta chains below come from one sample, sequenced in a study of blood T cell repertoires in COVID-19. Assay: immunoSEQ multiplex PCR; the TCRdb copy retains only in-frame clones and omits some. This sample carries about 350,000 clones, roughly 84% of them seen once, and the ten largest clones take under 3%. The specimen sequenced was PBMCs or T cells enriched from blood (not recorded which). The receptors here all came from a woman in her twenties or thirties who had recovered from COVID-19.

The rearrangement uses TRBV6-5 and TRBJ2-5, with 10 bases lining up with TRBD2. J gave up 2 bases and V 6 bases, and 6 bases lay outside the gene matches. The CDR3 length is 15 residues. Germline loops: CDR1 MNHEY, CDR2 SVGAGI. DNA of the CDR3: TGTGCCAGCAGCCACGGGACTAGCGCACAAGAGACCCAGTACTTC. Translating gives CASSHGTSAQETQYF.

The chain has TRBV2 and TRBJ2-7; 8 bases fit TRBD1. Trimming removed 2 bases from V and 4 bases from J; junction bases left unmatched: 7. The CDR3 is 15 residues long. Germline CDR1 reads SNHLY; CDR2 reads FYNNEI. CDR3 nucleotides: TGTGCCAGCAGTGAATCCACAGGGGGAGGATACGAGCAGTACTTC. Translating it yields CASSESTGGGYEQYF.

The V gene is TRBV30, the J gene TRBJ1-1; D unresolved. CDR1 GTSNPN and CDR2 SVGIG come from the germline V gene (reference sequence). This CDR3 is built from 14 residues. V lost 3 bases, J lost 1 base, and 12 bases lay in between. The DNA of the CDR3 is TGTGCCTGGAGGTCTCCAGGCAGGAACACTGAAGCTTTCTTT. Its translation is CAWRSPGRNTEAFF.

The chain recombines TRBV27 with TRBJ1-6; D unresolved. CDR1 MNHEY and CDR2 SMNVEV come from the germline V gene (reference sequence). The CDR3 length is 11 residues. Trimming removed 6 bases from V and 6 bases from J, with 3 bases in between. In DNA, the CDR3 is TGTGCCAGCAGGAGTAATTCACCCCTCCACTTT. Translated: CASRSNSPLHF.

CDR3 bases: TGTGCCAGCAGCAGGGACTTCGGCTATGGCTACACCTTC. It specifies CASSRDFGYGYTF. The J gene is TRBJ1-2, the V gene TRBV6-5; D is possibly TRBD1 (5 bases). With 6 bases removed from V and 4 bases from J, the gap between germline ends came to 12 bases. The CDR3 contains 13 residues. Germline-derived CDR1 and CDR2 are MNHEY and SVGAGI.

The V gene is TRBV21-1, the J gene TRBJ2-3; the table's D call TRBD2 went unverified against the DNA. TRBV21-1 constitutes a pseudogene. The CDR3 is 14 amino acids. CDR3: CASTTAASTDTQYF. CDR3 coding DNA: TGTGCCAGCACTACAGCGGCTAGCACAGATACGCAGTATTTT.

V gene TRBV5-4 combines with J gene TRBJ1-3, with D perhaps matching TRBD1 (6 bases). This CDR3 is 16 amino acids long. Trimming pared 5 bases from V and 0 bases from J, leaving 15 bases between. Germline V gives CDR1 SGHNT, CDR2 YYREEE (reference sequence). The DNA of the CDR3 is TGTGCCAGCAGTTCCGGGACACCTACCTCTGGAAACACCATATATTTT. It encodes CASSSGTPTSGNTIYF.

This clone was found once. The V gene is TRBV5-1, the J gene TRBJ2-5; D possibly corresponds to TRBD2 (6 bases). The V end lost 7 bases, the J end lost 4 bases, and 23 bases lay between the germline ends. CDR3 size: 16 residues. Germline V gene data show CDR1 as SGHRS and CDR2 as YFSETQ. The CDR3 sequence is CASFPGGHGDGETQYF. CDR3 in DNA: TGCGCCAGCTTTCCAGGAGGGCATGGCGATGGAGAGACCCAGTACTTC.

CDR3 amino acids: CASSPTGYEQYF. As DNA, the CDR3 is TGTGCCAGCAGCCCTACAGGGTACGAGCAGTACTTC. The V and J genes are TRBV7-2 and TRBJ2-7, with D possibly TRBD1 on 6 matching bases. The CDR3 has 12 residues. CDR1 is SGHTA and CDR2 is FQGNSA in the germline V gene. V was cut by 5 bases and J by 4 bases, with 9 bases left in between. Supplemented by reference TRBV7-2 and TRBJ2-7, the full variable domain reads GAGVSQSPSNKVTEKGKDVELRCDPISGHTALYWYRQSLGQGLEFLIYFQGNSAPDKSGLPSDRFSAERTGGSVSTLTIQRTQQEDSAVYLCASSPTGYEQYFGPGTRLTVT.

This chain links TRBV9 with TRBJ2-3; 10 bases line up with TRBD2. V lost 3 bases and J lost 2; bases outside the gene matches: 3. The CDR3 runs 15 residues. CDR1 SGDLS and CDR2 YYNGEE come from the germline V gene. In nucleotides, the CDR3 is TGTGCCAGCAGCGGTAGCGGGGGGCCCACAGATACGCAGTATTTT. It is translated as CASSGSGGPTDTQYF.

The V and J genes are TRBV7-2 and TRBJ2-5; TRBD2 matches 8 bases. CDR1 and CDR2 from the germline V gene are SGHTA and FQGNSA. V trimming: 1 base; J trimming: 5 bases; junction bases outside the gene matches: 9. The CDR3 is 16 amino acids. The CDR3 nucleotides read TGTGCCAGCAGCTTAGGAATCGGGGGGGGTCGGGAGACCCAGTACTTC. Translation: CASSLGIGGGRETQYF. The full variable domain, completed using reference TRBV7-2 and TRBJ2-5, is GAGVSQSPSNKVTEKGKDVELRCDPISGHTALYWYRQSLGQGLEFLIYFQGNSAPDKSGLPSDRFSAERTGGSVSTLTIQRTQQEDSAVYLCASSLGIGGGRETQYFGPGTRLLVL.

The chain is built from TRBV20-1 and TRBJ2-3; D is undetermined. CDR3 length: 11 amino acids. Germline V gene lookup returns CDR1 DFQATT and CDR2 SNEGSKA (reference sequence). Trimming removed 1 base at V and 6 bases at J, with 5 bases between. The CDR3, as DNA: TGCAGTGCTAGAGTCTTGGATACGCAGTATTTT. As protein: CSARVLDTQYF.

This chain joins TRBV12-3 or TRBV12-4 and TRBJ1-5; D is unresolved. The V gene lost 3 bases and the J gene lost 7 bases, with 7 bases spanning the gap. The CDR3 contains 12 residues. The CDR3 here is CASSFLQQPQHF. The CDR3 DNA sequence: TGTGCCAGCAGTTTTTTACAGCAGCCCCAGCATTTT.

V is TRBV28 and J is TRBJ1-5; no firm D call. Trimming cost V 1 base and J 1 base, with 14 bases left between them. CDR1 MDHEN and CDR2 SYDVKM come from the germline V gene. The CDR3 is 17 amino acids. The CDR3 DNA sequence: TGTGCCAGCAGTTTATCGGCGACGGGTTTGAGCAATCAGCCCCAGCATTTT. Translating it yields CASSLSATGLSNQPQHF.

The chain couples TRBV29-1 to TRBJ2-7; D is undetermined. V lost 3 bases to trimming and J lost 6 bases, with 12 bases between them. The CDR3 extends over 12 amino acids. Germline V CDR1 and CDR2: SQVTM, ANQGSEA. DNA for the CDR3: TGCAGCGTTGAGCAGTCTTTGTCCGAGCAGTACTTC. Amino acid sequence: CSVEQSLSEQYF.

In nucleotides, the CDR3 is TGTGCCAGCAGCCAACGGGCAGGGGGCGTTTACGAGCAGTACTTC. It yields the protein CASSQRAGGVYEQYF. The chain carries TRBV3-1 (or the pseudogene TRBV3-2) and TRBJ2-7; 8 bases fit TRBD1. This CDR3 is built from 15 residues. With V trimmed by 2 bases and J by 4 bases, 7 bases remained unmatched. The germline gives CDR1 LGHDT, CDR2 YNNKEL (reference sequence).

This clone was seen a few times. CDR3 coding DNA: TGCGCCAGCAGCCAAGATCGGTACAGATTGAACACTGAAGCTTTCTTT. This translates into CASSQDRYRLNTEAFF. The chain joins TRBV4-1 to TRBJ1-1; no clear D. Deletions cut 0 bases from V and 0 bases from J, with 11 bases between. This CDR3 is 16 amino acids long. Per germline, CDR1 MGHRA and CDR2 YSYEKL.

V usage is TRBV5-4 and J usage is TRBJ1-1; D gene uncertain. V lost 4 bases, J lost 4 bases, and 8 bases lay in between. There are 12 residues in the CDR3. Looked up from germline, CDR1 is SGHNT and CDR2 is YYREEE (reference sequence). The CDR3 protein is CASSPTGTEAFF. As DNA, the CDR3 is TGTGCCAGCAGCCCGACGGGCACTGAAGCTTTCTTT.

This clone was recorded a few times. This chain joins TRBV2 and TRBJ2-2, with a weak D call TRBD2 (7 bases). The CDR3 extends over 16 amino acids. Germline CDR1 is SNHLY and CDR2 is FYNNEI. Trimming shortened V by 6 bases and J by 3 bases, and 17 bases separated the two germline ends. This CDR3 reads CASSDLAGADTGELFF. The CDR3 DNA is TGTGCCAGCAGCGACTTGGCGGGGGCCGACACCGGGGAGCTGTTTTTT. The full variable domain, in which reference TRBV2 and TRBJ2-2 provide the parts outside the CDR3, is EPEVTQTPSHQVTQMGQEVILRCVPISNHLYFYWYRQILGQKVEFLVSFYNNEISEKSEIFDDQFSVERPDGSNFTLKIRSTKLEDSAMYFCASSDLAGADTGELFFGEGSRLTVL.

The V and J genes are TRBV7-2 and TRBJ2-2, with unresolved D. Germline values: CDR1 SGHTA, CDR2 FQGNSA. This CDR3 region has 14 residues. Trimming took off 6 bases at V and 2 bases at J, with 10 bases between the two ends. The CDR3 DNA sequence: TGTGCCAGCAGGAAACTTCTAAACACCGGGGAGCTGTTTTTT. This translates into CASRKLLNTGELFF. The whole variable domain, remainder taken from reference TRBV7-2 and TRBJ2-2, is GAGVSQSPSNKVTEKGKDVELRCDPISGHTALYWYRQSLGQGLEFLIYFQGNSAPDKSGLPSDRFSAERTGGSVSTLTIQRTQQEDSAVYLCASRKLLNTGELFFGEGSRLTVL.

The J gene is TRBJ1-4, the V gene TRBV3-1 (or the pseudogene TRBV3-2); D possibly corresponds to TRBD1 (5 bases). V lost 0 bases, J lost 3 bases, and 8 bases lay in between. The germline gives CDR1 LGHDT, CDR2 YNNKEL (reference sequence). The CDR3 length is 15 residues. The CDR3 protein is CASSQEGTANEKLFF. CDR3 nucleotide sequence: TGTGCCAGCAGCCAAGAAGGGACTGCTAATGAAAAACTGTTTTTT.

A remark on this clone: The same CDR3 arises from other DNA sequences in this sample as well. V usage is TRBV5-1 and J usage is TRBJ1-6, with D tentatively TRBD1 (5 bases). The CDR3 is made up of 14 amino acids. Trimming removed 2 bases at V and 6 bases at J, with 9 bases between. CDR1 and CDR2 from the germline V gene are SGHRS and YFSETQ. Here the CDR3 reads CASSLSGGNSPLHF. In DNA, the CDR3 is TGCGCCAGCAGCTTATCGGGGGGTAATTCACCCCTCCACTTT. Variable domain in full (rest from reference TRBV5-1 and TRBJ1-6): KAGVTQTPRYLIKTRGQQVTLSCSPISGHRSVSWYQQTPGQGLQFLFEYFSETQRNKGNFPGRFSGRQFSNSRSEMNVSTLELGDSALYLCASSLSGGNSPLHFGNGTRLTVT.